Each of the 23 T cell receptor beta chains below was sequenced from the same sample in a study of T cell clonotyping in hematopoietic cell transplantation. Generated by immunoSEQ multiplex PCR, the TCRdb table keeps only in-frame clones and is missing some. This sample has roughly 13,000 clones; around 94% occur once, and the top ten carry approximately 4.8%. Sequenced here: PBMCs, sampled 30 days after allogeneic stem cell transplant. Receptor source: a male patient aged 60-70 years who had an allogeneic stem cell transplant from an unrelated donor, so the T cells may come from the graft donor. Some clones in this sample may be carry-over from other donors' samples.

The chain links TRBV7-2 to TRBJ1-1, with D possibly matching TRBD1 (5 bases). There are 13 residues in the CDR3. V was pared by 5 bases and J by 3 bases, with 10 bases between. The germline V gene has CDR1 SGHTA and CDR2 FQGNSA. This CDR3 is CASSRDPDTEAFF. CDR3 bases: TGTGCCAGCAGCCGGGACCCGGACACTGAAGCTTTCTTT.

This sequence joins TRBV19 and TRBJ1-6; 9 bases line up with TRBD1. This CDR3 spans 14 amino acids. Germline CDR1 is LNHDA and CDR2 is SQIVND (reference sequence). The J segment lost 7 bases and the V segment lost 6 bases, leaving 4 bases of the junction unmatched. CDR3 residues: CASRTGTGNSPLHF. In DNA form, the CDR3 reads TGTGCCAGTAGAACCGGGACAGGGAATTCACCCCTCCACTTT.

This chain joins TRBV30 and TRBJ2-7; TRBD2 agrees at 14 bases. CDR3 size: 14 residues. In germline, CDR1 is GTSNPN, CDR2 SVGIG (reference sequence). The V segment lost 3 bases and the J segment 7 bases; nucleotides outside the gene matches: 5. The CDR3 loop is CAWSTGLAGEEQYF. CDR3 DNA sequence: TGTGCCTGGAGCACGGGACTAGCGGGAGAGGAGCAGTACTTC.

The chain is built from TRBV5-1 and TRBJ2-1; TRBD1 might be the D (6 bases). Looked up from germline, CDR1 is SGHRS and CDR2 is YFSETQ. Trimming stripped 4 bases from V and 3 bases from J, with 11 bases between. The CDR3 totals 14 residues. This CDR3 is CASSPRDNYNEQFF. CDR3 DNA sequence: TGCGCCAGCAGCCCCCGGGACAACTACAATGAGCAGTTCTTC. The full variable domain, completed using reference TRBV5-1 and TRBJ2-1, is KAGVTQTPRYLIKTRGQQVTLSCSPISGHRSVSWYQQTPGQGLQFLFEYFSETQRNKGNFPGRFSGRQFSNSRSEMNVSTLELGDSALYLCASSPRDNYNEQFFGPGTRLTVL.

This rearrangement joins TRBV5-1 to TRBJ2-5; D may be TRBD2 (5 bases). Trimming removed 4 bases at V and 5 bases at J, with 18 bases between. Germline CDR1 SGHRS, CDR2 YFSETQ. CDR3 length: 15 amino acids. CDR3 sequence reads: CASSPKGANGETQYF. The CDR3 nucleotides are TGCGCCAGCAGCCCTAAGGGAGCTAATGGGGAGACCCAGTACTTC.

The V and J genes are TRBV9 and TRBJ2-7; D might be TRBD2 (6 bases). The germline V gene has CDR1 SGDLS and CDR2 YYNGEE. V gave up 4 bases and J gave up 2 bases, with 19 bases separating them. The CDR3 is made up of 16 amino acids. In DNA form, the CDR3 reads TGTGCCAGCAGCCCCCTGGGGGAGCGGGTCACCTACGAGCAGTACTTC. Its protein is CASSPLGERVTYEQYF.

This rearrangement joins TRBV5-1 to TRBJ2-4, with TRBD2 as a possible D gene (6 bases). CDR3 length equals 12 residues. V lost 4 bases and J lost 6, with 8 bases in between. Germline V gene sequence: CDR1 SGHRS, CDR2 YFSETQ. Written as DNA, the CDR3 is TGCGCCAGCAGCGGAGGGAGAAACATTCAGTACTTC. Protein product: CASSGGRNIQYF.

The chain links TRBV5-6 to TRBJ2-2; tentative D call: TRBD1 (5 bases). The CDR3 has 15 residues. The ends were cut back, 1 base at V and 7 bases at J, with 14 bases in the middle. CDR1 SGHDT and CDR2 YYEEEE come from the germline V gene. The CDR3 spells CASSLFPPGRGELFF. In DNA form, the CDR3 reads TGTGCCAGCAGCTTGTTTCCTCCAGGGCGCGGGGAGCTGTTTTTT.

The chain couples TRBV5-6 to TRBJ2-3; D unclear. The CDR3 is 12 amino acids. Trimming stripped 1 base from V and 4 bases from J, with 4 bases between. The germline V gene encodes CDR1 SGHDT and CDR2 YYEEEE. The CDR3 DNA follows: TGTGCCAGCAGCTTGACCCCAGATACGCAGTATTTT. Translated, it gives CASSLTPDTQYF.

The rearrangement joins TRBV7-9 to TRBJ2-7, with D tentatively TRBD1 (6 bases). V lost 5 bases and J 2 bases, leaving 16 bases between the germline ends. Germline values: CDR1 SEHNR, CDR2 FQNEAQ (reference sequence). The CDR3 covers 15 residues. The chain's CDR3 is CASSARDKKTYEQYF. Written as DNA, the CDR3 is TGTGCCAGCAGCGCCCGGGACAAGAAGACCTACGAGCAGTACTTC.

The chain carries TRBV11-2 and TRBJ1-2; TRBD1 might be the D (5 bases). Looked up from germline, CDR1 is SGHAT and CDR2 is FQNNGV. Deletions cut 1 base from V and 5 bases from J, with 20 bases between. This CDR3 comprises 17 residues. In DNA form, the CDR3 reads TGTGCCAGCAGCTTAGCTTTAGGCGGACAAGGAGGGTATGGCTACACCTTC. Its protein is CASSLALGGQGGYGYTF.

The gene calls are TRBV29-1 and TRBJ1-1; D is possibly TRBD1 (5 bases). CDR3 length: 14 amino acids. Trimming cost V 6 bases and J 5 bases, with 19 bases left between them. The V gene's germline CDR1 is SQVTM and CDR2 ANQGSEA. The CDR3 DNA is TGCAGCGTCGCCCGCTTGGGGACGACGACTGAAGCTTTCTTT. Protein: CSVARLGTTTEAFF.

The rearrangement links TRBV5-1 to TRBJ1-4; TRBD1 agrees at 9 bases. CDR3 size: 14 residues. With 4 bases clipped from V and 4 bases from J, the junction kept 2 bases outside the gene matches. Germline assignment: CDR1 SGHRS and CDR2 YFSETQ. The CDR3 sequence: CASSPGQGNEKLFF. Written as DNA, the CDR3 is TGCGCCAGCAGCCCGGGACAGGGTAATGAAAAACTGTTTTTT.

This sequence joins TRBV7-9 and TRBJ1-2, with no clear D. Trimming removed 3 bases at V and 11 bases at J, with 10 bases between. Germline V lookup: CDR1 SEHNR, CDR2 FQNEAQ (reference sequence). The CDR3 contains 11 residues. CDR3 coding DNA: TGTGCCAGCAGCTTCTCCCGGCATTACACCTTC. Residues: CASSFSRHYTF.

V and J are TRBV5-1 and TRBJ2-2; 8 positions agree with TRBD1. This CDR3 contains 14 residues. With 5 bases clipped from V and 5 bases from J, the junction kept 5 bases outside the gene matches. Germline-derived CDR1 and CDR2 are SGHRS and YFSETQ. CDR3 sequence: CASSGGQGTGELFF. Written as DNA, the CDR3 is TGCGCCAGCAGTGGAGGACAGGGTACCGGGGAGCTGTTTTTT.

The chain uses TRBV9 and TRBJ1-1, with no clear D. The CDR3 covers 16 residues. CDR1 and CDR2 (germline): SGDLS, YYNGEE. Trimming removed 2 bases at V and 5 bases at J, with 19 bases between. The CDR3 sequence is CASSVHPDAISTEAFF. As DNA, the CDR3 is TGTGCCAGCAGCGTCCACCCTGACGCAATCTCGACTGAAGCTTTCTTT.

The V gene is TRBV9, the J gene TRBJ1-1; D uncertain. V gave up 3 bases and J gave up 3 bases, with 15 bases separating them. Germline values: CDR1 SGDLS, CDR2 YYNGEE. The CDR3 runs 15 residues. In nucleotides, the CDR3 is TGTGCCAGCAGCGGCGGACCAAACCCCGACACTGAAGCTTTCTTT. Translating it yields CASSGGPNPDTEAFF.

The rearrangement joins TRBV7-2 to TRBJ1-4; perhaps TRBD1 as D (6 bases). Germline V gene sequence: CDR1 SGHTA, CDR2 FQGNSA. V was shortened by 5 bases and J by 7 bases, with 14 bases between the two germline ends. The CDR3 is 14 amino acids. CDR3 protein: CASSLHRVSEKLFF. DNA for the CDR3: TGTGCCAGCAGCCTACACAGGGTATCTGAAAAACTGTTTTTT.

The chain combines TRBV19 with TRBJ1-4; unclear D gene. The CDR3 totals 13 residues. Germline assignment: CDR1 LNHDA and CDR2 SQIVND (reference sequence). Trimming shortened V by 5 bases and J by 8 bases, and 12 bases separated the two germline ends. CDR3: CASSLKVGEKLFF. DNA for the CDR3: TGTGCCAGTAGTTTAAAGGTTGGAGAAAAACTGTTTTTT.

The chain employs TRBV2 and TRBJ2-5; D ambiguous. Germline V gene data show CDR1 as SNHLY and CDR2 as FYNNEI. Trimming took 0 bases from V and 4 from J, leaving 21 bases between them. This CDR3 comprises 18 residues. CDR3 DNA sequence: TGTGCCAGCAGTGAAGCGCTTCTAGTCCCCGTCTTAGCAGAGACCCAGTACTTC. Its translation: CASSEALLVPVLAETQYF.

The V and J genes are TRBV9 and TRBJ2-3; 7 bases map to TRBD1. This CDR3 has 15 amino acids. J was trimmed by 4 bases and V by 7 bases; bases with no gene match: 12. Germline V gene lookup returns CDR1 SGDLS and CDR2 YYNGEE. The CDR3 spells CASAVGIQGADTQYF. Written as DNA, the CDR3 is TGTGCCAGCGCGGTGGGGATTCAGGGGGCAGATACGCAGTATTTT.

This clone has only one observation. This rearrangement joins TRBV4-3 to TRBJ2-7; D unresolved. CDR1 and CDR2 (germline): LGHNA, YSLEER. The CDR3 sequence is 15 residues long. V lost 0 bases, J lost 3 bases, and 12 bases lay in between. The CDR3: CASSQDPVVGYEQYF. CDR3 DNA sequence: TGCGCCAGCAGCCAAGATCCGGTAGTGGGCTACGAGCAGTACTTC.

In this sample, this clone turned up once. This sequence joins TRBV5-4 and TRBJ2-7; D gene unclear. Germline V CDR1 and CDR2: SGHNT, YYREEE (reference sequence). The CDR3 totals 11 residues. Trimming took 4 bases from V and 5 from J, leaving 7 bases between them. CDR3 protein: CASSQDNEQYF. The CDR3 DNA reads TGTGCCAGCAGCCAAGACAACGAGCAGTACTTC.